The 2 T cell receptor beta chains given below trace back to one sample, sequenced in a study of shared clonotypes between healthy human individuals. Sequencing used immunoSEQ multiplex PCR; TCRdb keeps in-frame clones, though not all of them. The data contain approximately 2,000,000 clones, about nine tenths of them singletons. Sequencing input: naive CD4+ T cells from PBMCs. Stated subset: CD45RA+ positively selected. Receptors originate from a man younger than 35 in good health. Some clones in this sample may be carry-over from other donors' samples.

The DNA for the CDR3 is TGCAGCGGGTCAGGGAGGGCGAACACTGAAGCTTTCTTT. Translating gives CSGSGRANTEAFF. This chain links TRBV29-1 with TRBJ1-1, with D possibly TRBD1 on 5 matching bases. Germline V CDR1 and CDR2: SQVTM, ANQGSEA. The CDR3 has 13 residues. Between the trimmed V and J ends, which lost 7 bases and 1 base, there was a span of 13 bases.

The chain is built from TRBV5-1 and TRBJ2-1, with D perhaps being TRBD1 or TRBD2 (5 bases each). V lost 4 bases and J 1 base, leaving 15 bases between the germline ends. This CDR3 is built from 16 residues. Germline V lookup: CDR1 SGHRS, CDR2 YFSETQ. CDR3 nucleotide sequence: TGCGCCAGCAGCCCAATAGGGACGGCATCCTACAATGAGCAGTTCTTC. It is translated as CASSPIGTASYNEQFF.